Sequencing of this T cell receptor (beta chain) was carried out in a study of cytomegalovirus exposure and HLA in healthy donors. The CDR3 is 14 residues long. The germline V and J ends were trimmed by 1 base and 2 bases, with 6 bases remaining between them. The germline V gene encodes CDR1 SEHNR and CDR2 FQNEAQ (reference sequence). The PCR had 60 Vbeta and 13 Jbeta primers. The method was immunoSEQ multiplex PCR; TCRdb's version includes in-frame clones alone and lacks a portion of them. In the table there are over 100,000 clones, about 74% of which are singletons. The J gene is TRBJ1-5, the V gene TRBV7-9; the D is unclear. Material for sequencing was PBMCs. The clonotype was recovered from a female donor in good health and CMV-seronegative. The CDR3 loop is CASSLEERNQPQHF. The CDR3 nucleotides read TGTGCCAGCAGCTTAGAGGAGCGCAATCAGCCCCAGCATTTT.